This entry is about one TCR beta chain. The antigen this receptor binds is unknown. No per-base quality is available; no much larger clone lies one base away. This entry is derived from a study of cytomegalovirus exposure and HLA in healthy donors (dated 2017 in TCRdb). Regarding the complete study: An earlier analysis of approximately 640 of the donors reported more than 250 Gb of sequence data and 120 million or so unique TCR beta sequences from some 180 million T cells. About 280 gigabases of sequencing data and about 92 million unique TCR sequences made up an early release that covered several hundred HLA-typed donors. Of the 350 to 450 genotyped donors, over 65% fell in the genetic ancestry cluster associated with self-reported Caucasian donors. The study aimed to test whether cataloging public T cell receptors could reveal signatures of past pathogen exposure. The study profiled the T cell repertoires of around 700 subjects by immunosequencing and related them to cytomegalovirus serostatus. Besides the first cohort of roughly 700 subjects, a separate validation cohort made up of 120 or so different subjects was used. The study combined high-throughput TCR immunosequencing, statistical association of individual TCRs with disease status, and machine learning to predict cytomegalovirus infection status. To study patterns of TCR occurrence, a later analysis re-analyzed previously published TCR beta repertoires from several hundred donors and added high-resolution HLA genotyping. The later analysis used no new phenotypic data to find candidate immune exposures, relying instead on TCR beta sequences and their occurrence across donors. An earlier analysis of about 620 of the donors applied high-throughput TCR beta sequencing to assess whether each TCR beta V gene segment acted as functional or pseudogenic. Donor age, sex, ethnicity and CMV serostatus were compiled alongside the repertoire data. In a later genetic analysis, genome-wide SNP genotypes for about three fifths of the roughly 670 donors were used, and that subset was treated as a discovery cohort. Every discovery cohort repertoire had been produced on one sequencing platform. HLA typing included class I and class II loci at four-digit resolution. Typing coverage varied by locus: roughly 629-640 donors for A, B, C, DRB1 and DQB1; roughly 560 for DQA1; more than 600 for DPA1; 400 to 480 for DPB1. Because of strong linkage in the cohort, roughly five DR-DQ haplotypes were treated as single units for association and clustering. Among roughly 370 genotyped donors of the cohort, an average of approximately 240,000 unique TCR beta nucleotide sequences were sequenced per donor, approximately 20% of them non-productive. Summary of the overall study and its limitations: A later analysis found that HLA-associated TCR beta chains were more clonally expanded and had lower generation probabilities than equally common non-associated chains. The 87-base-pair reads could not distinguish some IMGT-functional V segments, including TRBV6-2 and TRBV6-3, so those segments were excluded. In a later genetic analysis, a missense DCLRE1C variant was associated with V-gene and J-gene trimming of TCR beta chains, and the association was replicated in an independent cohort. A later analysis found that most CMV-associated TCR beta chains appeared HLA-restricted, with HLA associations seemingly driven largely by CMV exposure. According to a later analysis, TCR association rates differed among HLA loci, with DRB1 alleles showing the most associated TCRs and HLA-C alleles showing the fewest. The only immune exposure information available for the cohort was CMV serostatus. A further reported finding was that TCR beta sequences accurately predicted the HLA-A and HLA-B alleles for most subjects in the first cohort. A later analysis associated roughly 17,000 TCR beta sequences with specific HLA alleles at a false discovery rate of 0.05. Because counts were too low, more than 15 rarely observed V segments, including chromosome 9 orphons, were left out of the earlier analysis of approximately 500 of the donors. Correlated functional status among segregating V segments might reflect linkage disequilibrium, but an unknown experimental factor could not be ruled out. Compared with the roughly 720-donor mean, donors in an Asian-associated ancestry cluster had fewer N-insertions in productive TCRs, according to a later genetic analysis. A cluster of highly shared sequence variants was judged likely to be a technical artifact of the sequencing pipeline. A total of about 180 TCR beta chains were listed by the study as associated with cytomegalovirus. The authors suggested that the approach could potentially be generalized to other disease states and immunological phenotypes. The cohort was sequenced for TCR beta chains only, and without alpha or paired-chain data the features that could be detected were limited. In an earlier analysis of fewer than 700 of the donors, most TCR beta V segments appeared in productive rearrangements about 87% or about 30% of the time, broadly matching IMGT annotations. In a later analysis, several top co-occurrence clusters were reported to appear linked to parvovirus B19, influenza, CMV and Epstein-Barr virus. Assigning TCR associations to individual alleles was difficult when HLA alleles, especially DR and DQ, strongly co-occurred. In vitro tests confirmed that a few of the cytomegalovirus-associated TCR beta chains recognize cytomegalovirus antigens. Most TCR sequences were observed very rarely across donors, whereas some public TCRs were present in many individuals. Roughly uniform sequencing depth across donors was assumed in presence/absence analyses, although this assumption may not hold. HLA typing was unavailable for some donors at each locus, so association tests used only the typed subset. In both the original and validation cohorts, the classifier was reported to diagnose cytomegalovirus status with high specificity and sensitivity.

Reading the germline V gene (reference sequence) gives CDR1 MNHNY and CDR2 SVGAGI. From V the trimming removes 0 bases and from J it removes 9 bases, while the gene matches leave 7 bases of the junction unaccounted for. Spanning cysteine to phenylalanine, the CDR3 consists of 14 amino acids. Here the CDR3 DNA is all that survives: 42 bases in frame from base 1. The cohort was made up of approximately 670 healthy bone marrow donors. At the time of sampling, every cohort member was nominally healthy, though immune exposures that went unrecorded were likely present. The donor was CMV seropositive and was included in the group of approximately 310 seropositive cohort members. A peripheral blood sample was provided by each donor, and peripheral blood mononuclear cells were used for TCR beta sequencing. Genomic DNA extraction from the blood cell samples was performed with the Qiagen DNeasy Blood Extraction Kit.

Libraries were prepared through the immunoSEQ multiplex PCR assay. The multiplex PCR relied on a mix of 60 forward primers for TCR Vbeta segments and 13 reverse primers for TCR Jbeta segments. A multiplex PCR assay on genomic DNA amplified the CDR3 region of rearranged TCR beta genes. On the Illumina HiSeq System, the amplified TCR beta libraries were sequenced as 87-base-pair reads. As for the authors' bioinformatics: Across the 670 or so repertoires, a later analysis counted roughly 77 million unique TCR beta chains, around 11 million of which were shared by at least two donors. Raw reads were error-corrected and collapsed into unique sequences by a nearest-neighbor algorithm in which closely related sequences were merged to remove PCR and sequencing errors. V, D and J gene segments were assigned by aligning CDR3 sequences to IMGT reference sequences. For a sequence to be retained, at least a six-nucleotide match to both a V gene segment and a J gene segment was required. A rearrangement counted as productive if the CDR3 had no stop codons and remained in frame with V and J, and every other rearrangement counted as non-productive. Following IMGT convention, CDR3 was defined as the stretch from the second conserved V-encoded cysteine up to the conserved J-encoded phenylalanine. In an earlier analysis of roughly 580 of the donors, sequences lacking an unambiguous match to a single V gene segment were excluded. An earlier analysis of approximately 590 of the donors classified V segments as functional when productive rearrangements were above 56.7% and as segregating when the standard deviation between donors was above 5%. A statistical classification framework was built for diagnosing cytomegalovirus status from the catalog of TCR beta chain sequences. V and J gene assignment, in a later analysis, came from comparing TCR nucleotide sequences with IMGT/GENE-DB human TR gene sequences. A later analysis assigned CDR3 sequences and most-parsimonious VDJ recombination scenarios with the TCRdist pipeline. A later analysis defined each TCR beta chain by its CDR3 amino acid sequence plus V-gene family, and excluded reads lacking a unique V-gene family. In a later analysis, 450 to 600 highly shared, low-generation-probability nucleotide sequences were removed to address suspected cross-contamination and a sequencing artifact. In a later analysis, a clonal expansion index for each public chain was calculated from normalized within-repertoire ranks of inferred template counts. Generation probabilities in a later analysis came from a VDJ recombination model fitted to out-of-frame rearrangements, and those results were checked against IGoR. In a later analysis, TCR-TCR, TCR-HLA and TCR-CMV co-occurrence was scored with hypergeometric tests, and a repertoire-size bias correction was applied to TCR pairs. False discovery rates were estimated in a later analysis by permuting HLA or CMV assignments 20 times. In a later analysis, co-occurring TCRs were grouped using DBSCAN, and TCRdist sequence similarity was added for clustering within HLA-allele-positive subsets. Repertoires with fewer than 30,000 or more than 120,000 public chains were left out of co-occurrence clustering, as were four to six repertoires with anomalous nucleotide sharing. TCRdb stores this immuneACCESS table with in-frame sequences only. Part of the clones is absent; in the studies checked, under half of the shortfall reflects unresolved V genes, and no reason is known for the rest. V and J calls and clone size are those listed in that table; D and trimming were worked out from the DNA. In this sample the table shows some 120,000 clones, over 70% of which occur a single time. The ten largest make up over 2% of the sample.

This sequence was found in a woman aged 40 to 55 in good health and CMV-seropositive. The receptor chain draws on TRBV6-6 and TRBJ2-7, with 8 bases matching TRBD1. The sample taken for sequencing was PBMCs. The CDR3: CASSYSITGGPQYF. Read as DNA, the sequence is TGTGCCAGCAGTTACTCGATCACAGGGGGTCCGCAGTACTTC.